This T cell receptor beta chain was profiled in a study of neurological immune-mediated disorders. Study-wide results and limits: Across subjects, expanded clones had no CDR3 amino acid sequences in common, pointing to private repertoires in all groups.

Germline lookup yields CDR1 MDHEN and CDR2 SYDVKM. The CDR3 is 14 amino acids. J was trimmed by 7 bases and V by 6 bases; bases with no gene match: 6. This clonotype has ten or more counts. Its antigen is unidentified. TCRdb re-called the 5' RACE reads with MiXCR, one entry per CDR3 protein. The sample yields tens of thousands of distinct CDR3 sequences, roughly 4% seen once. This receptor was taken from a man aged 25-45 years with multiple sclerosis. The chain joins TRBV28 to TRBJ2-1; 10 bases fit TRBD2. Sequenced sample: PBMCs. The CDR3 region is CASSYSSGRNEQFF. The CDR3 DNA reads as TGTGCCAGCAGCTACTCTAGCGGGAGAAATGAGCAGTTCTTC. Combining the CDR3 with reference TRBV28 and TRBJ2-1 gives the whole variable domain DVKVTQSSRYLVKRTGEKVFLECVQDMDHENMFWYRQDPGLGLRLIYFSYDVKMKEKGDIPEGYSVSREKKERFSLILESASTNQTSMYLCASSYSSGRNEQFFGPGTRLTVL.